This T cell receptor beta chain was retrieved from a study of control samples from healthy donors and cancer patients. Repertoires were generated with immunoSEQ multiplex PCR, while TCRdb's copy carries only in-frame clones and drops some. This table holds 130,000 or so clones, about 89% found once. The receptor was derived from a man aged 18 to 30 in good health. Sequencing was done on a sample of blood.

The CDR3 here is CASSPAGRETQYF. CDR3 DNA sequence: TGTGCCAGCAGCCCAGCGGGTCGAGAGACCCAGTACTTC. The V and J genes are TRBV6-5 and TRBJ2-5; tentatively, D is TRBD2 (6 bases). Germline-derived CDR1 and CDR2 are MNHEY and SVGAGI. The CDR3 sequence is 13 residues long. V was clipped by 6 bases and J by 4 bases, with 12 bases between them.